These 15 T cell receptor beta chains came from one sample sequenced in a study of blood T cells in healthy people across ages. A second roughly 6 to 11 cycle PCR used barcoded and J-beta primers. TCRdb redid the calling of the 5' RACE reads with MiXCR, one entry per CDR3 protein. The sample consists of roughly 680,000 distinct CDR3 sequences, 40% to 65% of them appearing once. Sequenced input: blood. These receptors all come from a woman of 80 years or more in good health.

There are many counts of this clonotype. DNA of the CDR3: TGTGCCAGCAGTCCCCGGGCGATGGGGAGAAGCACAGATACGCAGTATTTT. The encoded protein is CASSPRAMGRSTDTQYF. The V gene is TRBV25-1, the J gene TRBJ2-3; D may be TRBD2 (5 bases). The V gene's germline CDR1 is MGHDK and CDR2 SYGVNS. V lost 5 bases and J 0 bases, leaving 18 bases between the germline ends. CDR3 length: 17 amino acids.

CDR3 sequence (DNA): TGTGCCAGCAGCCGTTCCCTACTAGCGGCTCAAAACTCCTACAATGAGCAGTTCTTC. Its translation: CASSRSLLAAQNSYNEQFF. V gene TRBV3-1 combines with J gene TRBJ2-1; TRBD2 matches at 8 bases. Looked up from germline, CDR1 is LGHDT and CDR2 is YNNKEL (reference sequence). The CDR3 is 19 residues long. The V and J ends lost 4 bases and 0 bases, in that order; junction bases with no gene match: 14.

V is TRBV12-3 or TRBV12-4 and J is TRBJ1-1; 7 positions match TRBD1. J was trimmed by 1 base and V by 6 bases; bases with no gene match: 14. The CDR3 has 17 residues. The CDR3 nucleotides read TGTGCCAGCAGGGGGTGGGACAGCCCCTTTTGGAACACTGAAGCTTTCTTT. Protein sequence: CASRGWDSPFWNTEAFF.

This clonotype occurred many times. The CDR3 nucleotides are TGTGCCAGCAGTCGCATTACTAGCAGCACCGGGGAGCTGTTTTTT. This gives the protein CASSRITSSTGELFF. V and J are TRBV3-1 and TRBJ2-2, with D possibly TRBD2 on 6 matching bases. CDR3 length equals 15 residues. Germline CDR1 and CDR2: LGHDT and YNNKEL (reference sequence). Trimming stripped 6 bases from V and 4 bases from J, with 15 bases between.

The genes are TRBV4-2 and TRBJ2-5; 8 bases fit TRBD2. Germline V gene data show CDR1 as LGHNA and CDR2 as YNFKEQ. The V gene end was trimmed by 4 bases and the J gene end by 2 bases; junction bases not matched to a gene: 9. This CDR3 is 16 amino acids long. The DNA of the CDR3 is TGTGCCAGCAGCCGATATAGCGGGGAACTTCAAGAGACCCAGTACTTC. Its translation is CASSRYSGELQETQYF.

This chain connects TRBV5-4 to TRBJ2-1; D perhaps matches TRBD2 (6 bases). The CDR3 loop spans 17 amino acids. The V and J ends lost 6 bases and 3 bases respectively, with 22 bases between them. Germline V gene data show CDR1 as SGHNT and CDR2 as YYREEE (reference sequence). The CDR3 spells CASIGETGGTIYNEQFF. In DNA, the CDR3 is TGTGCCAGCATCGGGGAAACCGGGGGAACTATCTACAATGAGCAGTTCTTC.

In its sample, this clonotype was seen many times. This rearrangement joins TRBV7-2 to TRBJ2-3, with a possible D match to TRBD1 (5 bases). Germline assignment: CDR1 SGHTA and CDR2 FQGNSA. The CDR3 consists of 14 residues. The ends were cut back, 4 bases at V and 4 bases at J, with 12 bases in the middle. The CDR3 region has the DNA TGTGCCAGCAGCTCTCCTCAGGGTGCAGATACGCAGTATTTT. Protein sequence: CASSSPQGADTQYF.

The V call is TRBV20-1, the J call TRBJ2-7; 9 nucleotides align to TRBD2. Looked up from germline, CDR1 is DFQATT and CDR2 is SNEGSKA (reference sequence). V lost 5 bases and J lost 9; bases outside the gene matches: 14. The CDR3 consists of 14 residues. CDR3 DNA sequence: TGCAGTGCTCTTTTGACTAGCGGAGCTCGTGTGCAGTACTTC. Residues: CSALLTSGARVQYF.

The CDR3: CASSFWKRGVNLDTEAFF. As DNA, the CDR3 is TGTGCCAGCAGTTTCTGGAAGAGAGGGGTCAACTTGGACACTGAAGCTTTCTTT. The chain couples TRBV27 to TRBJ1-1; TRBD1 is a possible D gene (5 bases). Germline V gene data show CDR1 as MNHEY and CDR2 as SMNVEV (reference sequence). V lost 3 bases to trimming and J lost 3 bases, with 23 bases between them. The CDR3 is 18 amino acids.

The chain joins TRBV20-1 to TRBJ2-3; TRBD2 matches 10 bases. J gave up 4 bases and V 5 bases, and 6 bases lay outside the gene matches. Per germline, CDR1 DFQATT and CDR2 SNEGSKA (reference sequence). This CDR3 is 14 amino acids long. For the CDR3, the DNA is TGCAGTGCTCGCGGGACTAGCGCCGCAGATACGCAGTATTTT. It is translated as CSARGTSAADTQYF.

This chain links TRBV29-1 with TRBJ2-7; D gene uncertain. The CDR3 totals 11 residues. V gave up 4 bases and J gave up 2 bases, with 6 bases separating them. Germline loops: CDR1 SQVTM, CDR2 ANQGSEA. CDR3 amino acids: CSVAGPYEQYF. In nucleotides, the CDR3 is TGCAGCGTTGCCGGTCCCTACGAGCAGTACTTC.

On this clonotype: This sequence may be a read error, since a much larger clone differs from it by one base. The chain links TRBV5-1 to TRBJ2-5; 10 bases match TRBD2. The CDR3 runs 15 residues. CDR1 is SGHRS, CDR2 YFSETQ, per germline. Trimming at V came to 1 base and at J to 6 bases, leaving 6 bases not matched to a gene. The CDR3 is CASSLSAGGRKTQYF. For the CDR3, the DNA is TGCGCCAGCAGCTTGTCAGCGGGGGGGCGGAAGACCCAGTACTTC.

The V and J genes are TRBV18 and TRBJ2-2; TRBD1 matches at 7 bases. The germline gives CDR1 KGHSH, CDR2 LQKENI. The CDR3 is 15 amino acids. Trimming cost V 1 base and J 7 bases; bases outside gene matches: 6. CDR3 DNA sequence: TGTGCCAGCTCACCACAACAGGGGACAAGCGGGGAGCTGTTTTTT. Residues: CASSPQQGTSGELFF.

The chain uses TRBV3-1 and TRBJ2-7; D gene uncertain. Trimming removed 5 bases at V and 5 bases at J, with 10 bases between. Germline CDR1 LGHDT, CDR2 YNNKEL (reference sequence). CDR3 size: 12 residues. The CDR3 loop is CASSGLSDEQYF. The CDR3 DNA follows: TGTGCCAGCAGCGGTTTGTCGGACGAGCAGTACTTC.

The CDR3 DNA follows: TGTGCCAGCTCACGGAATACTGGTCAGCTGAACACCGGGGAGCTGTTTTTT. This encodes CASSRNTGQLNTGELFF. V is TRBV18 and J is TRBJ2-2; D is unresolved. The germline CDR1 and CDR2 sequences are KGHSH and LQKENI. Trimming took 4 bases from V and 1 from J, leaving 16 bases between them. The CDR3 sequence is 17 residues long.